Shown below are 5 T cell receptor beta chains from a single sample sequenced in a study of cytomegalovirus exposure and HLA in healthy donors. Using immunoSEQ multiplex PCR, the repertoire was profiled, and TCRdb retains in-frame clones only, with some absent. The table has about 140,000 clones, about 83% seen once. Material for sequencing was PBMCs. These receptors all stem from a woman aged 25-40 years in good health and CMV-seronegative.

The genes are TRBV30 and TRBJ1-4; 9 positions agree with TRBD1. Germline V CDR1 and CDR2: GTSNPN, SVGIG (reference sequence). The trim removed 4 bases at V and 10 bases at J, leaving 10 bases unmatched. This CDR3 has 14 residues. Written as DNA, the CDR3 is TGTGCCTGGATGGAGGGACAGGGTGGGGGAAAACTGTTTTTT. Amino acids: CAWMEGQGGGKLFF.

The chain recombines TRBV11-2 with TRBJ2-7, with 13 bases that match TRBD2. Germline V CDR1 and CDR2: SGHAT, FQNNGV. V lost 3 bases and J lost 1; bases outside the gene matches: 3. This CDR3 contains 16 residues. CDR3: CASSFGTSGTSYEQYF. CDR3 DNA sequence: TGTGCCAGCAGCTTTGGGACTAGCGGGACGTCCTACGAGCAGTACTTC. The whole variable domain, filled in from reference TRBV11-2 and TRBJ2-7, reads EAGVAQSPRYKIIEKRQSVAFWCNPISGHATLYWYQQILGQGPKLLIQFQNNGVVDDSQLPKDRFSAERLKGVDSTLKIQPAKLEDSAVYLCASSFGTSGTSYEQYFGPGTRLTVT.

The chain links TRBV6-5 to TRBJ1-1; the D gene is possibly TRBD1 (5 bases). Germline V gives CDR1 MNHEY, CDR2 SVGAGI. V gave up 5 bases and J gave up 5 bases, with 12 bases separating them. This CDR3 has 13 amino acids. CDR3 sequence (DNA): TGTGCCAGCAGTCGAGGAAGGGGAACTGAAGCTTTCTTT. Its protein is CASSRGRGTEAFF.

The genes are TRBV5-6 and TRBJ2-7; D not certain. The germline V gene encodes CDR1 SGHDT and CDR2 YYEEEE. CDR3 length equals 14 residues. Between the trimmed V and J ends, which lost 0 bases and 3 bases, there was a span of 10 bases. CDR3 DNA sequence: TGTGCCAGCAGCTTGGGACAATCGATCTACGAGCAGTACTTC. Translated, it gives CASSLGQSIYEQYF.

This clone was counted a single time. The V gene is TRBV29-1, the J gene TRBJ1-2; D is unresolved. In germline, CDR1 is SQVTM, CDR2 ANQGSEA. This CDR3 contains 11 residues. V was trimmed by 2 bases and J by 8 bases, leaving 9 bases between them. The CDR3 here is CSVEMVGGYTF. The CDR3 coding sequence is TGCAGCGTTGAAATGGTCGGGGGCTACACCTTC.